Here is one T cell receptor (beta chain) with its context. No antigen is known for it. Other nucleotide sequences in the sample specify the same CDR3. Clones were sequenced by immunoSEQ multiplex PCR, and TCRdb holds only the in-frame ones, with some missing. This sample yields 2,500,000 or so clones, of which under 95% are seen a single time; roughly 0.34% belongs to the top ten. The data derive from a study of shared clonotypes between healthy human individuals. Study-level background: Per-donor plates numbered three CD4 naive, three CD4 memory, two CD8 naive and one CD8 memory.

Notes on the study in general: Sequencing depth was expected to influence donor clonotype sharing.

The V gene's germline CDR1 is KGHSH and CDR2 LQKENI. CDR3 size: 13 residues. Trimming left V 1 base short and J 5 bases short, with 8 bases between. The clonotype was recovered from a man between 18 and 35 years old in good health. Some clones in this sample may be carry-over from other donors' samples. The gene calls are TRBV18 and TRBJ1-1, with D unresolved. Sequenced input: naive CD4+ T cells from PBMCs. Subset reported: CD45RA+ positively selected. Here the CDR3 DNA reads TGTGCCAGCTCACCACTGGGAGGGACTGAAGCTTTCTTT. Translation gives CASSPLGGTEAFF.